This entry lists 30 T cell receptor beta chains sequenced from one sample in a study of CD8 T cells in ankylosing spondylitis (dated by TCRdb to about 2017). The library was produced with 5' RACE. TCRdb shows the sequencer as Illumina HiSeq 2500. TCRdb reran the public reads through fastp at Q25 and MiXCR, keeping productive beta chains. Entries are consolidated by CDR3 protein sequence, retaining the most common genes and DNA. This sample holds a few hundred thousand distinct CDR3 sequences; 20% to 30% were observed only once. Approximately 0.61% of the sample is held by the ten biggest clonotypes. Sequencing input: blood, either unsorted or a sorted T cell fraction (not recorded which). These receptors were obtained from a male donor with ankylosing spondylitis or in good health (not recorded which).

In this sample, this clonotype turned up many times. V gene TRBV7-2 combines with J gene TRBJ2-1, with D maybe TRBD2 (6 bases). In germline, CDR1 is SGHTA, CDR2 FQGNSA. CDR3 length: 14 residues. V was trimmed by 6 bases and J by 10 bases, leaving 19 bases between them. Here the CDR3 reads CASSVSGTLREQFF. The DNA for the CDR3 is TGTGCCAGCAGTGTTAGCGGTACCCTTCGGGAGCAGTTCTTC.

This clonotype was recorded at least ten times. V is TRBV20-1 and J is TRBJ1-3; D not certain. V lost 3 bases to trimming and J lost 4 bases, with 7 bases between them. The CDR3 covers 12 residues. Germline V lookup: CDR1 DFQATT, CDR2 SNEGSKA (reference sequence). Written as DNA, the CDR3 is TGCAGTGCTAGCCCGGACGGAAACACCATATATTTT. Protein product: CSASPDGNTIYF.

Points on this clonotype: A much larger clone differs by one base, so this may be a read error. The J gene is TRBJ2-7, the V gene TRBV5-1; D is unresolved. This CDR3 is built from 14 residues. Per the germline V gene, CDR1 is SGHRS and CDR2 is YFSETQ. CDR3 residues: CANSTDGSSYEQYF. CDR3 nucleotide sequence: TGCGCCAACAGCACTGACGGCAGTTCCTACGAGCAGTACTTC.

This clonotype was recorded a few times. The V call is TRBV10-3, the J call TRBJ2-3; unclear D gene. Germline V CDR1 and CDR2: ENHRY, SYGVKD. V was clipped by 0 bases and J by 2 bases, with 3 bases between them. The CDR3 runs 13 residues. CDR3 in amino acids: CAISESDTDTQYF. The CDR3 DNA reads TGTGCCATCAGTGAGTCGGACACAGATACGCAGTATTTT.

The chain uses TRBV20-1 and TRBJ1-2; tentatively, D is TRBD1 (6 bases). CDR1 and CDR2 from the germline V gene are DFQATT and SNEGSKA (reference sequence). This CDR3 is built from 12 residues. With 6 bases removed from V and 8 bases from J, the gap between germline ends came to 16 bases. CDR3 loop: CSAGGRVRGYTF. Written as DNA, the CDR3 is TGCAGTGCGGGGGGCCGGGTTAGGGGCTACACCTTC.

The table lists this clonotype with many counts. The J gene is TRBJ1-2, the V gene TRBV11-2; TRBD1 matches 7 bases. Germline assignment: CDR1 SGHAT and CDR2 FQNNGV. After removal of 5 bases from V and 8 bases from J, the junction contained 8 bases not matched to a gene. The CDR3 totals 13 residues. CDR3 DNA: TGTGCCAGCAGCCCGACAGGGCCGGACGGCTACACCTTC. Translated, it gives CASSPTGPDGYTF. The complete variable domain, with remaining parts taken from reference TRBV11-2 and TRBJ1-2, reads EAGVAQSPRYKIIEKRQSVAFWCNPISGHATLYWYQQILGQGPKLLIQFQNNGVVDDSQLPKDRFSAERLKGVDSTLKIQPAKLEDSAVYLCASSPTGPDGYTFGSGTRLTVV.

The chain uses TRBV3-1 and TRBJ2-1; 7 nucleotides align to TRBD1. CDR1 is LGHDT, CDR2 YNNKEL, per germline (reference sequence). This CDR3 spans 19 amino acids. The V gene end was trimmed by 11 bases and the J gene end by 2 bases; junction bases not matched to a gene: 24. CDR3 in amino acids: CALSLAQGIPLNTYNEQFF. The CDR3 region has the DNA TGTGCCCTCAGTTTGGCACAGGGGATCCCCCTAAATACCTACAATGAGCAGTTCTTC.

This clonotype was recorded many times. The chain uses TRBV29-1 and TRBJ1-4, with D unresolved. Deletions cut 7 bases from V and 1 base from J, with 7 bases between. The CDR3 runs 12 residues. Germline CDR1 and CDR2: SQVTM and ANQGSEA. The CDR3: CSAGQTNEKLFF. The CDR3 coding sequence is TGCAGCGCTGGGCAAACTAATGAAAAACTGTTTTTT.

This clonotype was recorded many times. V is TRBV7-9 and J is TRBJ2-5; 8 nucleotides align to TRBD1. Trimming removed 5 bases from V and 4 bases from J; junction bases left unmatched: 12. CDR1 and CDR2 (germline): SEHNR, FQNEAQ (reference sequence). The CDR3 spans 16 residues. CDR3 DNA sequence: TGTGCCAGCAGCCCCTGGACAGGGTCCCTCTTAGAGACCCAGTACTTC. Translating it yields CASSPWTGSLLETQYF.

The V call is TRBV7-2, the J call TRBJ2-7, with D possibly being TRBD1 (7 bases). V gave up 5 bases and J gave up 2 bases, with 16 bases separating them. Germline V lookup: CDR1 SGHTA, CDR2 FQGNSA. The CDR3 loop spans 15 amino acids. In DNA form, the CDR3 reads TGTGCCAGCAGCCCGGAGGGGGGACAGCCCTACGAGCAGTACTTC. Translating gives CASSPEGGQPYEQYF.

At least ten counts were recorded for this clonotype. This rearrangement joins TRBV2 to TRBJ2-3; D is unclear. Germline-derived CDR1 and CDR2 are SNHLY and FYNNEI. Trimming removed 5 bases from V and 6 bases from J, with 12 bases in between. The CDR3 is 13 amino acids. CDR3 sequence: CASSHDLEDTQYF. The CDR3, as DNA: TGTGCCAGCAGTCACGACCTGGAGGATACGCAGTATTTT.

The sample holds a few counts of this clonotype. The chain couples TRBV19 to TRBJ1-5; D is possibly TRBD1 (6 bases). The germline gives CDR1 LNHDA, CDR2 SQIVND (reference sequence). The V end was cut by 3 bases, the J end by 7 bases, with 7 bases between. The CDR3 contains 12 residues. CDR3 loop: CASSIGGQPQHF. The DNA of the CDR3 is TGTGCCAGTAGTATCGGGGGCCAGCCCCAGCATTTT. The whole variable domain, remainder taken from reference TRBV19 and TRBJ1-5, is DGGITQSPKYLFRKEGQNVTLSCEQNLNHDAMYWYRQDPGQGLRLIYYSQIVNDFQKGDIAEGYSVSREKKESFPLTVTSAQKNPTAFYLCASSIGGQPQHFGDGTRLSIL.

The V call is TRBV27, the J call TRBJ2-6; no clear D gene. Germline V CDR1 and CDR2: MNHEY, SMNVEV (reference sequence). V lost 6 bases and J lost 4, with 13 bases in between. CDR3 length: 15 residues. Here the CDR3 reads CASSLTTLGANVLTF. In DNA form, the CDR3 reads TGTGCCAGCAGCCTGACCACTCTGGGGGCCAACGTCCTGACTTTC.

This clonotype has a count of ten or more. V gene TRBV20-1 combines with J gene TRBJ2-7; a possible D gene is TRBD2 (7 bases). The V end lost 5 bases, the J end lost 2 bases, and 10 bases lay between the germline ends. Germline V gene lookup returns CDR1 DFQATT and CDR2 SNEGSKA (reference sequence). The CDR3 is 12 residues long. The CDR3 nucleotides are TGCAGTGCTCTCGGGGGGCCCTACGAGCAGTACTTC. As protein: CSALGGPYEQYF.

There are many counts of this clonotype. The V and J genes are TRBV12-3 or TRBV12-4 and TRBJ2-3; possible D gene TRBD1, 5 bases. Trimming pared 4 bases from V and 2 bases from J, leaving 10 bases between. The CDR3 runs 14 residues. The CDR3 is CASSYSGSTDTQYF. CDR3 nucleotide sequence: TGTGCCAGCAGTTATTCAGGGTCCACAGATACGCAGTATTTT.

The chain employs TRBV29-1 and TRBJ1-6; possibly TRBD1 for D (5 bases). V lost 4 bases and J 4 bases, leaving 8 bases between the germline ends. The CDR3 runs to 13 residues. Germline V gene sequence: CDR1 SQVTM, CDR2 ANQGSEA. CDR3: CSVADTYNSPLHF. For the CDR3, the DNA is TGCAGCGTTGCGGACACATATAATTCACCCCTCCACTTT.

The chain employs TRBV20-1 and TRBJ2-1; 9 positions match TRBD2. The CDR3 has 15 amino acids. Losses at the gene ends were 3 bases for V and 9 bases for J; bases not matched to a gene: 12. Germline CDR1 reads DFQATT; CDR2 reads SNEGSKA (reference sequence). The CDR3 DNA reads TGCAGTGCTAGGGGGGTGCCTAGCGGGGTGGTTGAGCAGTTCTTC. This encodes CSARGVPSGVVEQFF.

This clonotype was seen a few times. V usage is TRBV20-1 and J usage is TRBJ2-3, with TRBD2 identical over 8 bases. Germline CDR1 DFQATT, CDR2 SNEGSKA (reference sequence). The CDR3 runs to 14 residues. The V gene end was trimmed by 6 bases and the J gene end by 2 bases; junction bases not matched to a gene: 7. This CDR3 reads CSAAGLGTTDTQYF. For the CDR3, the DNA is TGCAGTGCCGCGGGACTAGGGACCACAGATACGCAGTATTTT.

This chain links TRBV12-3 or TRBV12-4 with TRBJ2-3; 13 bases map to TRBD2. The junction had 8 bases not matched to a gene; V was cut back by 6 bases and J by 2 bases. The CDR3 contains 17 residues. The CDR3 is CASSGTSGEGDTDTQYF. As DNA, the CDR3 is TGTGCCAGCAGCGGGACTAGCGGGGAGGGGGACACAGATACGCAGTATTTT.

This clonotype was seen a handful of times. The chain uses TRBV20-1 and TRBJ2-1, with 9 bases aligning to TRBD2. This CDR3 has 14 residues. V shed 6 bases, J shed 2 bases, and the junction held 5 bases outside the gene matches. Germline loops: CDR1 DFQATT, CDR2 SNEGSKA (reference sequence). CDR3 sequence reads: CSAIAGVTYNEQFF. The DNA of the CDR3 is TGCAGTGCAATAGCGGGGGTTACCTACAATGAGCAGTTCTTC.

Ten or more counts support this clonotype. This sequence joins TRBV6-6 and TRBJ2-2; a weak D match, TRBD1 (6 bases). CDR1 is MNHNY and CDR2 is SVGAGI in the germline V gene (reference sequence). The ends were cut back, 7 bases at V and 6 bases at J, with 9 bases in the middle. This CDR3 region has 12 residues. The CDR3 DNA reads as TGTGCCAGCAAGAAGGGGGCCGGGGAGCTGTTTTTT. It encodes CASKKGAGELFF.

This clonotype was counted many times. This chain links TRBV29-1 with TRBJ1-2; possible D gene TRBD1, 5 bases. The CDR3 totals 13 residues. V was cut by 5 bases and J by 4 bases, with 14 bases left in between. CDR1 is SQVTM and CDR2 is ANQGSEA in the germline V gene. The CDR3 region is CSVSGERGYGYTF. The CDR3 DNA is TGCAGCGTTTCGGGGGAAAGGGGCTATGGCTACACCTTC.

This chain joins TRBV20-1 and TRBJ2-1, with 7 bases matching TRBD1. The CDR3 consists of 16 residues. V lost 3 bases and J lost 4; bases outside the gene matches: 12. The germline V gene has CDR1 DFQATT and CDR2 SNEGSKA (reference sequence). CDR3 nucleotides: TGCAGTGCTAGCCCGAAGGGGGCTCCCAGGTACAATGAGCAGTTCTTC. This sequence encodes CSASPKGAPRYNEQFF.

This clonotype was seen at least ten times. The chain uses TRBV20-1 and TRBJ1-1, with D maybe TRBD1 (6 bases). The ends were cut back, 5 bases at V and 10 bases at J, with 20 bases in the middle. Germline CDR1 DFQATT, CDR2 SNEGSKA (reference sequence). CDR3 length: 13 residues. The CDR3 sequence is CSASPDSTRGAFF. CDR3 bases: TGCAGTGCTTCCCCCGACAGTACCAGGGGAGCTTTCTTT.

This clonotype was recorded many times. The chain links TRBV20-1 to TRBJ2-7; the match to TRBD1 covers 8 bases. The CDR3 is 14 amino acids. Germline CDR1 DFQATT, CDR2 SNEGSKA (reference sequence). Unmatched junction bases numbered 10, after V lost 6 bases and J lost 3 bases. CDR3 in DNA: TGCAGTGCGTCAAAGACAGGGGCCCTCTACGAGCAGTACTTC. Translated: CSASKTGALYEQYF.

This clonotype was picked up a small number of times. The chain has TRBV29-1 and TRBJ2-5; TRBD2 matches at 7 bases. CDR3 length equals 12 residues. The V gene's germline CDR1 is SQVTM and CDR2 ANQGSEA. V dropped 6 bases and J dropped 4; count of bases not matched to a gene: 5. In nucleotides, the CDR3 is TGCAGCGTAACAACTAGCGTAGAGACCCAGTACTTC. Amino acid sequence: CSVTTSVETQYF.

Ten or more counts support this clonotype. The CDR3 loop is CASSLNVGELFF. CDR3 bases: TGTGCCAGCAGTTTAAACGTTGGGGAGCTGTTTTTT. This sequence joins TRBV12-3 or TRBV12-4 and TRBJ2-2; D remains ambiguous. This CDR3 comprises 12 residues. Between the trimmed V and J ends, which lost 2 bases and 8 bases, there was a span of 6 bases.

In its sample, this clonotype was seen a few times. This chain links TRBV7-6 with TRBJ2-3; D might be TRBD1 (7 bases). V gave up 4 bases and J gave up 0 bases, with 11 bases separating them. Per germline, CDR1 SGHVS and CDR2 FNYEAQ. This CDR3 contains 15 residues. The CDR3 spells CASSWAGQSTDTQYF. CDR3 sequence (DNA): TGTGCCAGCAGCTGGGCGGGACAGAGCACAGATACGCAGTATTTT.

The chain employs TRBV12-3 or TRBV12-4 and TRBJ1-1; 7 nucleotides agree with TRBD1. The trim removed 7 bases at V and 4 bases at J, leaving 9 bases unmatched. The CDR3 loop spans 14 amino acids. The CDR3 reads CASTPTGLITEAFF. The DNA of the CDR3 is TGTGCCAGCACCCCGACAGGGCTGATCACTGAAGCTTTCTTT.

This clonotype was counted a few times. The chain has TRBV2 and TRBJ1-4; 8 bases are a match to TRBD1. Germline V gene lookup returns CDR1 SNHLY and CDR2 FYNNEI. The V gene end was trimmed by 6 bases and the J gene end by 5 bases; junction bases not matched to a gene: 5. The CDR3 is 14 amino acids. CDR3 sequence reads: CASSGQGSNEKLFF. CDR3 in DNA: TGTGCCAGCAGCGGACAGGGTTCGAATGAAAAACTGTTTTTT.